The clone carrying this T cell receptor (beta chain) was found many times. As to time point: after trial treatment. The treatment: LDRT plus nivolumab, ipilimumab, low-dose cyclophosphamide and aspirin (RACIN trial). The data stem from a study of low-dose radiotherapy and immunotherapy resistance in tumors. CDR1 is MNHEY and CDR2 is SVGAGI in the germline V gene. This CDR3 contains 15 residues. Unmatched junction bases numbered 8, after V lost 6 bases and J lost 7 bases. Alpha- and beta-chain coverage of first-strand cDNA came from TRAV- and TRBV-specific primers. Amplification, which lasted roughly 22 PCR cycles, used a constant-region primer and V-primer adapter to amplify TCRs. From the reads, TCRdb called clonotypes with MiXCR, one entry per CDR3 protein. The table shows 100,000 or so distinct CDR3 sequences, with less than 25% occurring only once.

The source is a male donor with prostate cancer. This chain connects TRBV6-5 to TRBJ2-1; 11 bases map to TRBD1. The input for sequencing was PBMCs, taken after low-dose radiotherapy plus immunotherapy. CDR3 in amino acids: CASSSGTGGGNEQFF. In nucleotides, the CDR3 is TGTGCCAGCAGCTCCGGGACAGGGGGAGGGAATGAGCAGTTCTTC.